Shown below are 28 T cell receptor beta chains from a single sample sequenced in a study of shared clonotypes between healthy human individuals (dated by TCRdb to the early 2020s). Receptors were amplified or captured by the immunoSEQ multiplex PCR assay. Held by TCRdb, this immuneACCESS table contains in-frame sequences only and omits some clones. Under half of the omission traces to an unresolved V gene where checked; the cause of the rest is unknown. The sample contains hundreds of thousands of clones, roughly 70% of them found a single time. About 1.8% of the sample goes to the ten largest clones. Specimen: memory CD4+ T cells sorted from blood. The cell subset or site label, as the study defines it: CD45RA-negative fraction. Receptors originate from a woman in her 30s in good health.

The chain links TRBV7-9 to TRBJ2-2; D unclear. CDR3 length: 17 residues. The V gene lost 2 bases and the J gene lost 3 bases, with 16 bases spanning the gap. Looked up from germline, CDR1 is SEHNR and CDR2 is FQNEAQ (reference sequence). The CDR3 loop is CASSLTPTGRDTGELFF. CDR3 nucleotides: TGTGCCAGCAGCTTAACACCCACCGGCCGGGACACCGGGGAGCTGTTTTTT.

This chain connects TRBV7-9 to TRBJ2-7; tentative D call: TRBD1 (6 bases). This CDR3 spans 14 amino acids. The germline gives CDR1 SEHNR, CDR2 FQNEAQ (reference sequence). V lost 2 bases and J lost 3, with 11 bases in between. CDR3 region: CASSLSGAGYEQYF. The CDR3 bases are TGTGCCAGCAGCTTATCAGGGGCTGGCTACGAGCAGTACTTC.

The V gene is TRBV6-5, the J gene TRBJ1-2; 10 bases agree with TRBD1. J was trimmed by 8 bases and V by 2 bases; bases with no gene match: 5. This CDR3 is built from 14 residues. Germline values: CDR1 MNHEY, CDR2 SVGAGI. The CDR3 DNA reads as TGTGCCAGCAGTTACCAGGACAGGGGGTCGGGCTACACCTTC. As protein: CASSYQDRGSGYTF.

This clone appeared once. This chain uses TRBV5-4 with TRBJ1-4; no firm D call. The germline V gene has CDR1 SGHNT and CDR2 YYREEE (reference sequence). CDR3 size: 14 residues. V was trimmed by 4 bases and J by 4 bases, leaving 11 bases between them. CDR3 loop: CASSLAQNNEKLFF. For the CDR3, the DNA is TGTGCCAGCAGCCTCGCTCAGAATAATGAAAAACTGTTTTTT. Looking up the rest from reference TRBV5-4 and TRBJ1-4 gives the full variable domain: ETGVTQSPTHLIKTRGQQVTLRCSSQSGHNTVSWYQQALGQGPQFIFQYYREEENGRGNFPPRFSGLQFPNYSSELNVNALELDDSALYLCASSLAQNNEKLFFGSGTQLSVL.

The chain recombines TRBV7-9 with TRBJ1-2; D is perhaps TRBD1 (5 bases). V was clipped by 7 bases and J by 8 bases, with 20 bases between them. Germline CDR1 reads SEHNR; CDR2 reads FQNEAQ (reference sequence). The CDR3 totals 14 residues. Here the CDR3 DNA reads TGTGCCAGCACCATGGAGGGCAGGGTGAGCGGCTACACCTTC. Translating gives CASTMEGRVSGYTF.

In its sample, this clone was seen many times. The CDR3 sequence is CASTGVYEQYF. CDR3 coding DNA: TGCGCCAGCACAGGCGTCTACGAGCAGTACTTC. The chain uses TRBV5-1 and TRBJ2-7, with D uncertain. Germline CDR1 reads SGHRS; CDR2 reads YFSETQ. The CDR3 runs 11 residues. V dropped 6 bases and J dropped 3 bases, with 7 bases sitting between them.

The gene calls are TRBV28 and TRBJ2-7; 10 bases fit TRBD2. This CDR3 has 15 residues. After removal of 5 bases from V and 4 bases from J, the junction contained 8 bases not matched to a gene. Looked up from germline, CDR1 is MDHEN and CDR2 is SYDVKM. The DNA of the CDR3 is TGTGCCAGCAGTCTCACCGGGACTAGCGTATACGAGCAGTACTTC. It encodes CASSLTGTSVYEQYF.

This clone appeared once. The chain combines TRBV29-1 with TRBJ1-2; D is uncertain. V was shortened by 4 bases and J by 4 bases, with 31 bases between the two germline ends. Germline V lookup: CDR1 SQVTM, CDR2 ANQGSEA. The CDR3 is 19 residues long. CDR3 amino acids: CSVVPPGERVLGDLYGYTF. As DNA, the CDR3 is TGCAGCGTTGTTCCCCCCGGCGAAAGGGTCCTTGGGGATCTCTATGGCTACACCTTC.

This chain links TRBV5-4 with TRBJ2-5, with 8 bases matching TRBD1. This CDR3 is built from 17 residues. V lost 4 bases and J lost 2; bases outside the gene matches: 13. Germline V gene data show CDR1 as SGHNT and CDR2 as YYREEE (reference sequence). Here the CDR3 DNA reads TGTGCCAGCAGCCGGGTACACAGGGGGTTAGGGCAAGAGACCCAGTACTTC. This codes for CASSRVHRGLGQETQYF. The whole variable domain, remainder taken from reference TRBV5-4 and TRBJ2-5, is ETGVTQSPTHLIKTRGQQVTLRCSSQSGHNTVSWYQQALGQGPQFIFQYYREEENGRGNFPPRFSGLQFPNYSSELNVNALELDDSALYLCASSRVHRGLGQETQYFGPGTRLLVL.

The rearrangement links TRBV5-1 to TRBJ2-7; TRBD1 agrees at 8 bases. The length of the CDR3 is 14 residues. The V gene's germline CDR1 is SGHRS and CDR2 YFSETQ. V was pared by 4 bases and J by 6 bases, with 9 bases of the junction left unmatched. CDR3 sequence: CASSLTTGASEQYF. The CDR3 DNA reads TGCGCCAGCAGCCTAACGACAGGGGCGAGCGAGCAGTACTTC.

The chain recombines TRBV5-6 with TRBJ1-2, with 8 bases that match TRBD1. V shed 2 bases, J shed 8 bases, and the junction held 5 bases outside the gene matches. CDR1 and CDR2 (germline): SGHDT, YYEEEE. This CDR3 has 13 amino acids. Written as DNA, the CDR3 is TGTGCCAGCAGCTTTGACAGGGGATCCGGCTACACCTTC. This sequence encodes CASSFDRGSGYTF.

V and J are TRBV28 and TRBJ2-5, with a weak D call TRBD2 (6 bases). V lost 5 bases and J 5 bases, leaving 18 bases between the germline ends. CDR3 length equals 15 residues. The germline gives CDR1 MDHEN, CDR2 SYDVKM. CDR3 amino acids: CASSPRLVGLETQYF. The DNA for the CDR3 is TGTGCCAGCAGTCCCCGACTAGTAGGCCTTGAGACCCAGTACTTC.

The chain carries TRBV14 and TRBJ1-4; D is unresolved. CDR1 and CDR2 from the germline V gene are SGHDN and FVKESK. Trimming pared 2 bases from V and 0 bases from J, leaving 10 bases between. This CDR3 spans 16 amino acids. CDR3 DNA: TGTGCCAGCAGCCAAATAAGTTTAACAACTAATGAAAAACTGTTTTTT. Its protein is CASSQISLTTNEKLFF.

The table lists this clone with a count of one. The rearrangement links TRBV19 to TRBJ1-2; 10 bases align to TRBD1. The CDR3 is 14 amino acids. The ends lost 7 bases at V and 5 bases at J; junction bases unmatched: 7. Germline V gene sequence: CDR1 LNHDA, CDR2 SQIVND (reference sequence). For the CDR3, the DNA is TGTGCCAGTAACCTCGGGACAGGGGATTATGGCTACACCTTC. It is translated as CASNLGTGDYGYTF.

CDR3 nucleotides: TGTGCCAGCAGCCTAGGGGGGCCGGTACGCGGCTACACCTTC. Its translation is CASSLGGPVRGYTF. The V and J genes are TRBV4-2 and TRBJ1-2; weak D call: TRBD1 (6 bases). The germline CDR1 and CDR2 sequences are LGHNA and YNFKEQ. Trimming took off 4 bases at V and 8 bases at J, with 17 bases between the two ends. CDR3 size: 14 residues.

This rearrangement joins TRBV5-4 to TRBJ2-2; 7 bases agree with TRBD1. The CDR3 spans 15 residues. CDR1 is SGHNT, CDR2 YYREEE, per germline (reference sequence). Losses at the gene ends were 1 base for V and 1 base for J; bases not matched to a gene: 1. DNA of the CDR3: TGTGCCAGCAGCTTGACAGGGGAGAACACCGGGGAGCTGTTTTTT. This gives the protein CASSLTGENTGELFF.

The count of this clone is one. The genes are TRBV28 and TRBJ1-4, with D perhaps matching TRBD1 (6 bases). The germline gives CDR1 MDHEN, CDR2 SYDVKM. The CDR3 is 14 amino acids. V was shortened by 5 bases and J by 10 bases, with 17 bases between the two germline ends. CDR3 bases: TGTGCCAGCAGTCCTCGGAACAGGGCGGGAAAACTGTTTTTT. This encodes CASSPRNRAGKLFF.

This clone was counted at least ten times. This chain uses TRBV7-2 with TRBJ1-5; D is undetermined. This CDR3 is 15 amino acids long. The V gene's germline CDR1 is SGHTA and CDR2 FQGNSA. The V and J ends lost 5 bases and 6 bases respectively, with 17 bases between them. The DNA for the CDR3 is TGTGCCAGCAGCAGCCGTCCCGATATGGGTCAGCCCCAGCATTTT. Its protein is CASSSRPDMGQPQHF. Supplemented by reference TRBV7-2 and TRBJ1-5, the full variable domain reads GAGVSQSPSNKVTEKGKDVELRCDPISGHTALYWYRQSLGQGLEFLIYFQGNSAPDKSGLPSDRFSAERTGGSVSTLTIQRTQQEDSAVYLCASSSRPDMGQPQHFGDGTRLSIL.

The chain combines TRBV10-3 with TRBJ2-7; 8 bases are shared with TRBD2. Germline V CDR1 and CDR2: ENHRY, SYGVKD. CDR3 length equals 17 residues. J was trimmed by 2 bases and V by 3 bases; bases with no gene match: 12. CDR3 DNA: TGTGCCATCAGTGATTTCTCGACTAGCGAGGAGACCTACGAGCAGTACTTC. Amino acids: CAISDFSTSEETYEQYF.

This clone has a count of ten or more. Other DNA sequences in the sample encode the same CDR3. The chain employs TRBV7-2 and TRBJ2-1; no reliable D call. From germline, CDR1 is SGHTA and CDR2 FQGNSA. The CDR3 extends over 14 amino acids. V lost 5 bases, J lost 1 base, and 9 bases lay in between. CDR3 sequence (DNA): TGTGCCAGCAGCCTAGACTCTTCCTACAATGAGCAGTTCTTC. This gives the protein CASSLDSSYNEQFF.

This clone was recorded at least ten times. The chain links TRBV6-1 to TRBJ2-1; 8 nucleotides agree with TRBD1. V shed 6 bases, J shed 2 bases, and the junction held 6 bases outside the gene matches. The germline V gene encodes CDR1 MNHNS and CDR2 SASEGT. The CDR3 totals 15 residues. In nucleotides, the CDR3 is TGTGCCAGCAGCCGGACAGGGAACCCCTACAATGAGCAGTTCTTC. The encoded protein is CASSRTGNPYNEQFF.

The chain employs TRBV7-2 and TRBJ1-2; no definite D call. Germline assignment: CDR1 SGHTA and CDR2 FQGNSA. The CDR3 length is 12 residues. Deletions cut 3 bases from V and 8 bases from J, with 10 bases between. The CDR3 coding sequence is TGTGCCAGCAGCTTCATAGGGAGGGGCTACACCTTC. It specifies CASSFIGRGYTF.

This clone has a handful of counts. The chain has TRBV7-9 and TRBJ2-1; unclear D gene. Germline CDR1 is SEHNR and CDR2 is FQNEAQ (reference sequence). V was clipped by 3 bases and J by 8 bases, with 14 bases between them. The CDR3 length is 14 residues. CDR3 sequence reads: CASSLETWKDEQFF. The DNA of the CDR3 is TGTGCCAGCAGCTTGGAGACTTGGAAGGATGAGCAGTTCTTC.

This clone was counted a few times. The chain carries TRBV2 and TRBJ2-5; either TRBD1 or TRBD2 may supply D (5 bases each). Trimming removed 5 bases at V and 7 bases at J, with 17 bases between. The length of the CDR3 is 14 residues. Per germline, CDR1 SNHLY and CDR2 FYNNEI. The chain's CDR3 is CASSPQTGPGTQYF. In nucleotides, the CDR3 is TGTGCCAGCAGTCCACAGACGGGGCCGGGGACCCAGTACTTC.

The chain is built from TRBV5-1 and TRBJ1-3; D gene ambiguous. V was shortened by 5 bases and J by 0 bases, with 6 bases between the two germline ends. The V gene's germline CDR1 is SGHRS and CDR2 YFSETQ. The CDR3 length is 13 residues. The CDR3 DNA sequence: TGCGCCAGCAGGTTAGGCTCTGGAAACACCATATATTTT. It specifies CASRLGSGNTIYF.

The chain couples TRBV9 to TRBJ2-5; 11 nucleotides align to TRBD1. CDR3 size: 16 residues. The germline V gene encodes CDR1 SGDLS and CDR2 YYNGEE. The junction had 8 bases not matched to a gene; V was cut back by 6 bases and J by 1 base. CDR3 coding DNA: TGTGCCAGCAACGCGAGAGGGACAGGGGGCCAAGAGACCCAGTACTTC. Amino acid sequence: CASNARGTGGQETQYF.

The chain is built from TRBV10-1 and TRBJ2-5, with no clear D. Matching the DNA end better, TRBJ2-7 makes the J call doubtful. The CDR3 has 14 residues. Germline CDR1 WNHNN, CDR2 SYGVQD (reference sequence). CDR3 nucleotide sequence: TGCGCCAGCAGTGAGTCGACCCCCTCCTACGAGCAGTACTTC. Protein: CASSESTPSYEQYF.

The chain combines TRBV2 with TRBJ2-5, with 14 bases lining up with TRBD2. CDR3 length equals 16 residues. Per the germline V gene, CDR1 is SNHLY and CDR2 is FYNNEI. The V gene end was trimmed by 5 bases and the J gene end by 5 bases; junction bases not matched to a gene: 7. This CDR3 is CASSQGTSGSRETQYF. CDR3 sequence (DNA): TGTGCCAGCAGTCAAGGGACTAGCGGGAGTCGCGAGACCCAGTACTTC.